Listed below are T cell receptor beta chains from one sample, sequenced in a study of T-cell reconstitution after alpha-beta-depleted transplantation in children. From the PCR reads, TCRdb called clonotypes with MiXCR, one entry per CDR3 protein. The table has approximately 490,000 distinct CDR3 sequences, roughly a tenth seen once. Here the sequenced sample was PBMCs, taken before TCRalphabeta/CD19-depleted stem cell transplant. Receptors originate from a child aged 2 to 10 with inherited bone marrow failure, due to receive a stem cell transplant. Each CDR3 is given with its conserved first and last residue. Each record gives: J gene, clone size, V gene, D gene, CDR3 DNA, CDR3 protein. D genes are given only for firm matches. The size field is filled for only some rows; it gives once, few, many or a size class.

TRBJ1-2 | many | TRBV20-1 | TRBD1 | TGCAGTGCTAGAGATCAACCGGGACAGGGGTATGGCTACACCTTC | CSARDQPGQGYGYTF
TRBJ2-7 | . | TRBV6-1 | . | TGTGCCAGCAGTATGGCTGGGGGGCGACTCTCCTACGAGCAGTACTTC | CASSMAGGRLSYEQYF
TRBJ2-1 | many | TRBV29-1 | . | TGCAGCGTTGCCAAAAGCGATTATTTCTTC | CSVAKSDYFF
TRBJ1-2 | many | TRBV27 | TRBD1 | TGTGCCAGCAGTTTTGGACAGGGGGCTGATGGCTACACCTTC | CASSFGQGADGYTF
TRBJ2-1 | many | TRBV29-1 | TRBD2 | TGCAGCGTTGAAGATCTCGGCCCACTAGCGGGAGGGAATGAGCAGTTCTTC | CSVEDLGPLAGGNEQFF
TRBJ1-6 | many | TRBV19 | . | TGTGCCAGTACCCTCGGGACTTATAATTCACCCCTCCACTTT | CASTLGTYNSPLHF
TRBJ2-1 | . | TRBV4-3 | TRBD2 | TGCGCCAGCAGCAAACAACGCCAAAGTGGGCTAGCGGTTTACAATGAGCAGTTCTTC | CASSKQRQSGLAVYNEQFF
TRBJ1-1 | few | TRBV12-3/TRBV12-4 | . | TGTGCCAGCAGTTTCCGGACCAACACTGAAGCTTTCTTT | CASSFRTNTEAFF
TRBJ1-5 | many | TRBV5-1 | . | TGCGCCAGCAGCTTAGGAACTGGGGGGGTGAGCAATCAGCCCCAGCATTTT | CASSLGTGGVSNQPQHF
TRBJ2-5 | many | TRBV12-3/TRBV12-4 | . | TGTGCCAGCAGTTTGGTTTCTCTCGAGGGGACCCAGTACTTC | CASSLVSLEGTQYF
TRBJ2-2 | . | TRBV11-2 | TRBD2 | TGTGCCAGCAGCTTTTGGGGCGGGAGGAACACCGGGGAGCTGTTTTTT | CASSFWGGRNTGELFF
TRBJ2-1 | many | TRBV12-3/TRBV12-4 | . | TGTGCCAGCAGTCCCCCGAGTTACAATGAGCAGTTCTTC | CASSPPSYNEQFF
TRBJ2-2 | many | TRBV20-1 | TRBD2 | TGCAGTGCTACTCAGACTAGCGGGAGAGGCCCCGGGGAGCTGTTTTTT | CSATQTSGRGPGELFF
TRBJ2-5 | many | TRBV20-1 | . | TGCAGTGCTAGAGACCTATTAGGCGGAAAAGAGACCCAGTACTTC | CSARDLLGGKETQYF
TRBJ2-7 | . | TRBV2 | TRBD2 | TGTGCCAGCAGGGGGCTAGCGGGAGGGCCCTACGAGCAGTACTTC | CASRGLAGGPYEQYF
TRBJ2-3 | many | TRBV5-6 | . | TGTGCCAGCAGCTTGGGAGGGAAGGGCACAGATACGCAGTATTTT | CASSLGGKGTDTQYF
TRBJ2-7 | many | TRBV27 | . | TGTGCCAGCAGGGGTCTGCGGCAGACCTACGAGCAGTACTTC | CASRGLRQTYEQYF
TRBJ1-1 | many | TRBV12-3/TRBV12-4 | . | TGTGCCAGCAGGAAACTTTACCGGGCCCCCGATGAAGCTTTCTTT | CASRKLYRAPDEAFF
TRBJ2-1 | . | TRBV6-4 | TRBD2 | TGTGCCAGCAGTGACTCGGTAGCGGGAGGCAACAATGAGCAGTTCTTC | CASSDSVAGGNNEQFF
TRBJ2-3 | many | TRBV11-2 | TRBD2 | TGTGCCAGCAGCGGCGGAGCGGGAGGGAGCACAGATACGCAGTATTTT | CASSGGAGGSTDTQYF
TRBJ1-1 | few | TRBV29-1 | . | TGCAGCGTTGACAGAGACAGTTCGATGAACACTGAAGCTTTCTTT | CSVDRDSSMNTEAFF
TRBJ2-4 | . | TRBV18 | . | TGTGCCAGCTCCCCGTTTTCGGAGGTAGCCAAAAACATTCAGTACTTC | CASSPFSEVAKNIQYF
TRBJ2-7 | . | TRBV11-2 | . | TGTGCCAGCAGCTTAGGTCCCGCAAGGGACTACGAGCAGTACTTC | CASSLGPARDYEQYF
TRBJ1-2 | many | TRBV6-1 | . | TGTGCCAGCAGTGAAGATCTTTCAAGGCGCGGCTACACCTTC | CASSEDLSRRGYTF
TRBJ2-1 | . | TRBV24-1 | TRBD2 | TGTGCCACCAGTGAGGACCGACTAGCGGGAAGTTACAATGAGCAGTTCTTC | CATSEDRLAGSYNEQFF
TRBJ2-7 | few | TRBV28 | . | TGTGCCAGCAGGACCCGGACTCTTTCCTACGAGCAGTACTTC | CASRTRTLSYEQYF
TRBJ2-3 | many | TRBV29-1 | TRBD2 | TGCAGCGTTGGTCTAGCGGGATTTAGCACAGATACGCAGTATTTT | CSVGLAGFSTDTQYF
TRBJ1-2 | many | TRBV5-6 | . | TGTGCCAGCAGCGCTACGCCACTCCGGGAGTATGGCTACACCTTC | CASSATPLREYGYTF
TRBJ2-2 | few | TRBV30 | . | TGTGCCTGGAGTCCCGCGGAGCGGATGAACACCGGGGAGCTGTTTTTT | CAWSPAERMNTGELFF
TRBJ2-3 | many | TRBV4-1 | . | TGCGCCAGCAGCCCCGACAGGAATACGCAGTATTTT | CASSPDRNTQYF
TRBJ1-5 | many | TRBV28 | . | TGTGCCAGCAGTTGGGCCGGGGACGGCAATCAGCCCCAGCATTTT | CASSWAGDGNQPQHF
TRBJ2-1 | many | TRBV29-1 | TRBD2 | TGCAGCGCCTTGTTAGCGGGAGGATACAATGAGCAGTTCTTC | CSALLAGGYNEQFF
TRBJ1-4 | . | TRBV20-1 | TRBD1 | TGCAGTGCTGCGACAGGGAGTGAAAAACTGTTTTTT | CSAATGSEKLFF
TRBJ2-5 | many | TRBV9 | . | TGTGCCAGCAGCGAGATGTACCAAGAGACCCAGTACTTC | CASSEMYQETQYF
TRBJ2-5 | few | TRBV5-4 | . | TGTGCCAGCAGCTTGGTCCGGGATCAAGAGACCCAGTACTTC | CASSLVRDQETQYF
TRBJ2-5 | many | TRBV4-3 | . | TGCGCCAGCAGCCAAGTTCGTAATCAAGAGACCCAGTACTTC | CASSQVRNQETQYF
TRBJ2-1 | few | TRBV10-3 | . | TGTGCCATCAGTGAGGGAGTCTACAATGAGCAGTTCTTC | CAISEGVYNEQFF
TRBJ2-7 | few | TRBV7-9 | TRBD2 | TGTGCCAGCAGCCCTGGGACTAGCCCTCGGGGGGAGCAGTACTTC | CASSPGTSPRGEQYF
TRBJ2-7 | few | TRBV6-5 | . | TGTGCCAGCAGTTACTCCGCCCCCTACGAGCAGTACTTC | CASSYSAPYEQYF
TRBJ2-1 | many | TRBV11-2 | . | TGTGCCAGCAGCCACCGTGCTGGCGACAACTACAATGAGCAGTTCTTC | CASSHRAGDNYNEQFF
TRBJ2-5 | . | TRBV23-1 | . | TGCGCCCTCAATAATCAGCAGTCGCCTTTTCTACGTGGGGACATGCAGTACTTC | CALNNQQSPFLRGDMQYF
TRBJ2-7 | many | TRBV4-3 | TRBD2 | TGCGCCAGCAGCCAGGGACTAGCGGGCTTTCCCTGGGAGCAGTACTTC | CASSQGLAGFPWEQYF
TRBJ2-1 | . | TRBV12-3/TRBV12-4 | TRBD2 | TGTGCCAGCAGTTGGGAACCCGGACTAGCGGGAGGGCGCAATTATGGCAATGAGCAGTTCTTC | CASSWEPGLAGGRNYGNEQFF
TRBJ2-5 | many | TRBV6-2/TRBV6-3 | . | TGTGCCAGCAGCTTCCCCGTTCAAGAGACCCAGTACTTC | CASSFPVQETQYF
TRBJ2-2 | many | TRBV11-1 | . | TGTGCCAGCAGCTTAACTTTACAGGGCCCAATGAACACCGGGGAGCTGTTTTTT | CASSLTLQGPMNTGELFF
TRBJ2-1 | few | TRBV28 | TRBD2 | TGTGCCAGCAGTTTCCTCGGGACTAGCGGGTTGAATGAGCAGTTCTTC | CASSFLGTSGLNEQFF
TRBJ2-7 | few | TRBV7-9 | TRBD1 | TGTGCCAGCAGCCCGACTCACCGGGACAGGGGACTTTACGAGCAGTACTTC | CASSPTHRDRGLYEQYF
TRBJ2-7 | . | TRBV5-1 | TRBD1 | TGCGCCAGCAGCTTGGACCCCGTGACAGGGGCCTACGAGCAGTACTTC | CASSLDPVTGAYEQYF